This record covers a single TCR beta chain. It was with 60 Vbeta and 13 Jbeta primers that the PCR ran. Assay: immunoSEQ multiplex PCR; the TCRdb copy retains only in-frame clones and omits some. Among approximately 170,000 clones listed, 85% were seen once. This CDR3 comprises 14 residues. The V segment lost 4 bases and the J segment 4 bases; nucleotides outside the gene matches: 8. Germline values: CDR1 GTSNPN, CDR2 SVGIG (reference sequence). The sample belongs to a study of cytomegalovirus exposure and HLA in healthy donors. Sequenced sample: PBMCs. V usage is TRBV30 and J usage is TRBJ2-7, with 9 bases matching TRBD1. The origin of this receptor is a boy between 2 and 10 years old in good health and CMV-seronegative. CDR3 sequence reads: CAWISGTGIYEQYF. Written as DNA, the CDR3 is TGTGCCTGGATCTCCGGGACAGGGATTTACGAGCAGTACTTC.